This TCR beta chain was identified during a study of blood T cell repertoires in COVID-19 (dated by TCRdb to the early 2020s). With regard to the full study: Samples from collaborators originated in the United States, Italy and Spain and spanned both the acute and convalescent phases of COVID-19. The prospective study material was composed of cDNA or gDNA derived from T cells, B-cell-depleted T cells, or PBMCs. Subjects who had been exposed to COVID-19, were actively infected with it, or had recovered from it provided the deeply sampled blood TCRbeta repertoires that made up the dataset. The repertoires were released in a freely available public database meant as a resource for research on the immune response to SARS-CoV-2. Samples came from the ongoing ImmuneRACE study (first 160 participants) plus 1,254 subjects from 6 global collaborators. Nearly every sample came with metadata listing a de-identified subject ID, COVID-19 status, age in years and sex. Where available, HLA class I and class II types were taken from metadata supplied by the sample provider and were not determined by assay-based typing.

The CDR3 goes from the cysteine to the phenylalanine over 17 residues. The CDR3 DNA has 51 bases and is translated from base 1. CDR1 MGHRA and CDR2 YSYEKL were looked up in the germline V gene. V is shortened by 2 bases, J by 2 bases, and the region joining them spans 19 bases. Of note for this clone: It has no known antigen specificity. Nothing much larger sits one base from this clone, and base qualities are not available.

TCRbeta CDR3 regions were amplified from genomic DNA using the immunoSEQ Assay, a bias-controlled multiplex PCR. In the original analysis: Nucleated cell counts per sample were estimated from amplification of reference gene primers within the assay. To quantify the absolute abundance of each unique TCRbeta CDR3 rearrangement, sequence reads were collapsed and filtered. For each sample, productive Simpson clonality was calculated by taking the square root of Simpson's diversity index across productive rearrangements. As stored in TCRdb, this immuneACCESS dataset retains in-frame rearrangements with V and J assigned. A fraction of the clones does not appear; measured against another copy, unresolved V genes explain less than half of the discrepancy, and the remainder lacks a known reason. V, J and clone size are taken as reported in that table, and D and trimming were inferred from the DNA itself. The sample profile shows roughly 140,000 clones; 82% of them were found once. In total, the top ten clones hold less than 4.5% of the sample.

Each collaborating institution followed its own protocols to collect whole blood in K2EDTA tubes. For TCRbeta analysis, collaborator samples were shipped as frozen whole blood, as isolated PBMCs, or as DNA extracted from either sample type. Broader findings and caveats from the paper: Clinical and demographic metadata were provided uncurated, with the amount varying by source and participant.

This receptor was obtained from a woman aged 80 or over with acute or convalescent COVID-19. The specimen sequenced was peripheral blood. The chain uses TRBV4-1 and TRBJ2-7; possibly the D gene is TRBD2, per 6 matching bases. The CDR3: CASSQSGAGPPPYEQYF. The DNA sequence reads TGCGCCAGCAGCCAATCGGGAGCAGGGCCCCCGCCCTACGAGCAGTACTTC.